These T cell receptor beta chains were read from a single sample in a study of STAT5B mutations in CD4+ large granular lymphocyte leukemia. The table came from immunoSEQ multiplex PCR; TCRdb's copy has only in-frame clones and leaves some out. The sample contains some 35,000 clones, more than 55% of which appear only once. Specimen: CD4+ T cells from blood buffy coats. Receptors were obtained from a human donor in good health. Both conserved end residues are part of each CDR3. A D gene is named only where the DNA matches it firmly. Part of the rows lack a size; the others show once, few, many or a class for expanded clones.

j_call: TRBJ2-1
v_call: TRBV19
clone_size: NA
d_call: TRBD2
cdr3_aa: CASSIVSGGAYNEQFF
cdr3_nt: TGTGCCAGTAGTATAGTGAGCGGGGGGGCCTACAATGAGCAGTTCTTC

j_call: TRBJ2-3
v_call: TRBV28
clone_size: few
d_call: NA
cdr3_aa: CASSLGGARGNTQYF
cdr3_nt: TGTGCCAGCAGTTTAGGGGGGGCCAGGGGAAATACGCAGTATTTT

j_call: TRBJ1-1
v_call: TRBV4-3
clone_size: NA
d_call: NA
cdr3_aa: CASSQERARLTFF
cdr3_nt: TGCGCCAGCAGCCAAGAAAGGGCGCGGTTAACTTTCTTT

j_call: TRBJ2-5
v_call: TRBV4-1
clone_size: NA
d_call: TRBD1
cdr3_aa: CASSQVGTARETQYF
cdr3_nt: TGCGCCAGCAGCCAAGTGGGGACAGCGCGGGAGACCCAGTACTTC

j_call: TRBJ2-3
v_call: TRBV7-9
clone_size: NA
d_call: TRBD2
cdr3_aa: CASSPGTSGGARDTQYF
cdr3_nt: TGTGCCAGCAGCCCCGGGACTAGCGGGGGGGCCAGAGATACGCAGTATTTT

j_call: TRBJ1-5
v_call: TRBV10-2
clone_size: NA
d_call: NA
cdr3_aa: CASSPEGGGNQPQHF
cdr3_nt: TGCGCCAGCAGCCCCGAGGGCGGGGGCAATCAGCCCCAGCATTTT

j_call: TRBJ2-1
v_call: TRBV4-3
clone_size: NA
d_call: NA
cdr3_aa: CASSQDIGRWQFF
cdr3_nt: TGCGCCAGCAGCCAAGATATCGGCCGGTGGCAGTTCTTC

j_call: TRBJ2-2
v_call: TRBV23-1
clone_size: few
d_call: NA
cdr3_aa: CASSQTPRGRGDRGGTGELFF
cdr3_nt: TGCGCCAGCAGTCAAACCCCCCGTGGGCGGGGGGACAGAGGAGGCACCGGGGAGCTGTTTTTT

j_call: TRBJ2-6
v_call: TRBV19
clone_size: NA
d_call: NA
cdr3_aa: CASSGGRGASGDLSGANVLTF
cdr3_nt: TGTGCCAGTAGTGGAGGGAGGGGGGCTTCGGGCGACCTCTCTGGGGCCAACGTCCTGACTTTC

j_call: TRBJ1-2
v_call: TRBV5-8
clone_size: NA
d_call: TRBD1
cdr3_aa: CATTGVNYGYTF
cdr3_nt: TGTGCCACCACAGGGGTTAACTATGGCTACACCTTC

j_call: TRBJ1-5
v_call: TRBV27
clone_size: few
d_call: TRBD1
cdr3_aa: CASSPFGQGNQPQHF
cdr3_nt: TGTGCCAGCAGTCCCTTCGGACAGGGGAATCAGCCCCAGCATTTT

j_call: TRBJ1-1
v_call: TRBV6-4
clone_size: NA
d_call: NA
cdr3_aa: CASSPRPGQTEAFF
cdr3_nt: TGTGCCAGCAGTCCCCGGCCAGGGCAGACTGAAGCTTTCTTT

j_call: TRBJ2-3
v_call: TRBV7-9
clone_size: NA
d_call: NA
cdr3_aa: CASSLKGADTQYF
cdr3_nt: TGTGCCAGCAGCTTGAAAGGGGCAGATACGCAGTATTTT

j_call: TRBJ2-5
v_call: TRBV30
clone_size: NA
d_call: NA
cdr3_aa: CAGGGGGGGKETQYF
cdr3_nt: TGTGCTGGCGGGGGAGGGGGTGGCGGGAAGGAGACCCAGTACTTC

j_call: TRBJ1-5
v_call: TRBV10-3
clone_size: few
d_call: NA
cdr3_aa: CAISTGNQPQHF
cdr3_nt: TGTGCCATCAGTACAGGCAATCAGCCCCAGCATTTT

j_call: TRBJ1-6
v_call: TRBV5-4
clone_size: few
d_call: NA
cdr3_aa: CASSLGGRSYNSPLHF
cdr3_nt: TGTGCCAGCAGCTTGGGAGGGAGGAGCTATAATTCACCCCTCCACTTT

j_call: TRBJ1-6
v_call: TRBV19
clone_size: few
d_call: NA
cdr3_aa: CASSIRGLNSPLHF
cdr3_nt: TGTGCCAGTAGTATTCGTGGTCTTAATTCACCCCTCCACTTT

j_call: TRBJ1-6
v_call: TRBV5-8
clone_size: NA
d_call: TRBD1
cdr3_aa: CASSLRNRGHYNSPLHF
cdr3_nt: TGTGCCAGCAGCCTACGGAACAGGGGGCATTATAATTCACCCCTCCACTTT

j_call: TRBJ1-3
v_call: TRBV6-6
clone_size: NA
d_call: NA
cdr3_aa: CASRRQDSGNTIYF
cdr3_nt: TGTGCCAGCAGAAGACAGGACTCTGGAAACACCATATATTTT

j_call: TRBJ1-1
v_call: TRBV4-3
clone_size: NA
d_call: TRBD1
cdr3_aa: CASSRTGQGGTEAFF
cdr3_nt: TGCGCCAGCAGCCGGACTGGACAGGGAGGTACTGAAGCTTTCTTT

j_call: TRBJ2-3
v_call: TRBV27
clone_size: once
d_call: NA
cdr3_aa: CASSETSWTDTQYF
cdr3_nt: TGTGCCAGCAGCGAAACGTCCTGGACAGATACGCAGTATTTT

j_call: TRBJ2-2
v_call: TRBV7-8
clone_size: NA
d_call: TRBD2
cdr3_aa: CASSSTPSGLAGSTGELFF
cdr3_nt: TGTGCCAGCAGCTCTACGCCTTCGGGACTAGCGGGGTCAACCGGGGAGCTGTTTTTT

j_call: TRBJ2-3
v_call: TRBV30
clone_size: NA
d_call: NA
cdr3_aa: CAYAKGGGSTDTQYF
cdr3_nt: TGTGCCTACGCAAAGGGGGGGGGAAGCACAGATACGCAGTATTTT

j_call: TRBJ2-7
v_call: TRBV5-1
clone_size: NA
d_call: TRBD1
cdr3_aa: CASSFRTGSLSEQYF
cdr3_nt: TGCGCCAGCAGCTTTCGGACAGGGTCTCTTAGCGAGCAGTACTTC

j_call: TRBJ1-3
v_call: TRBV5-1
clone_size: NA
d_call: NA
cdr3_aa: CASSFGADLSGNTIYF
cdr3_nt: TGCGCCAGCAGCTTTGGGGCAGACCTCTCTGGAAACACCATATATTTT

j_call: TRBJ2-1
v_call: TRBV6-5
clone_size: NA
d_call: TRBD2
cdr3_aa: CASSQAGGEQFF
cdr3_nt: TGTGCCAGCAGCCAGGCGGGAGGTGAGCAGTTCTTC

j_call: TRBJ1-3
v_call: TRBV10-3
clone_size: NA
d_call: TRBD1
cdr3_aa: CAIRDGTVTGNTIYF
cdr3_nt: TGTGCCATCAGAGACGGGACAGTGACAGGAAACACCATATATTTT

j_call: TRBJ2-7
v_call: TRBV30
clone_size: once
d_call: NA
cdr3_aa: CAWSVEKYSYEQYF
cdr3_nt: TGTGCCTGGAGTGTAGAGAAATACTCCTACGAGCAGTACTTC

j_call: TRBJ1-4
v_call: TRBV5-6
clone_size: once
d_call: NA
cdr3_aa: CASSHGQVYNEKLFF
cdr3_nt: TGTGCCAGCAGTCACGGACAAGTTTATAATGAAAAACTGTTTTTT

j_call: TRBJ2-7
v_call: TRBV15
clone_size: NA
d_call: NA
cdr3_aa: CATSSPSGAIYEQYF
cdr3_nt: TGTGCCACCAGCAGCCCCTCGGGGGCGATCTACGAGCAGTACTTC

j_call: TRBJ2-1
v_call: TRBV2
clone_size: NA
d_call: TRBD1
cdr3_aa: CARNRDRGLFEQFF
cdr3_nt: TGTGCCAGAAACCGGGACAGGGGCTTGTTTGAGCAGTTCTTC